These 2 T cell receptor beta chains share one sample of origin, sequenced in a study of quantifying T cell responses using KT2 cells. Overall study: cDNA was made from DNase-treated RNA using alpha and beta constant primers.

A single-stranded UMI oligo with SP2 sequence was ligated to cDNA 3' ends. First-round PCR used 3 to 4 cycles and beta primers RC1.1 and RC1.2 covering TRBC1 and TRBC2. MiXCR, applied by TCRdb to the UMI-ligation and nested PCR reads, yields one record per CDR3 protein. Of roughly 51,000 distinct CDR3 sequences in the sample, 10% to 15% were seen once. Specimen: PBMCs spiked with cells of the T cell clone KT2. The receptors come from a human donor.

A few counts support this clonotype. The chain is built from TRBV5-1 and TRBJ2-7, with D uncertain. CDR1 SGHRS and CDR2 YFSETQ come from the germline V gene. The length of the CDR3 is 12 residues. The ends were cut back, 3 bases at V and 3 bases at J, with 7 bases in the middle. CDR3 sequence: CASSSGSYEQYF. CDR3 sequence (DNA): TGCGCCAGCAGCTCCGGCAGCTACGAGCAGTACTTC.

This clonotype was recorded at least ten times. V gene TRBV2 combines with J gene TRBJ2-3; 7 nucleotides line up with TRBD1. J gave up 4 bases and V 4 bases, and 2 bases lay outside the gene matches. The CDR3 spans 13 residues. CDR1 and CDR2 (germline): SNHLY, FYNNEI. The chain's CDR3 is CASSVRGPDTQYF. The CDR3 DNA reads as TGTGCCAGCAGTGTTAGGGGGCCAGATACGCAGTATTTT.